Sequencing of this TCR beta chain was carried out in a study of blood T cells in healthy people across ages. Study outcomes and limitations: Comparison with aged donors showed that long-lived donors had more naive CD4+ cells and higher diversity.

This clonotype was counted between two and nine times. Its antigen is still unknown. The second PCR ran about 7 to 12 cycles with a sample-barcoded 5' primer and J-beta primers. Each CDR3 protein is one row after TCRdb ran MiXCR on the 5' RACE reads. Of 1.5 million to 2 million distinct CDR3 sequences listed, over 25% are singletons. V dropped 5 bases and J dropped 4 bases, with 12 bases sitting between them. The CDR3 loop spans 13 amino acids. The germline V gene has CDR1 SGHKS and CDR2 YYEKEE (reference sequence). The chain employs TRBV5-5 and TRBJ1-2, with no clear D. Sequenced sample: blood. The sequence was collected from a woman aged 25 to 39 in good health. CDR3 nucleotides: TGTGCCAGCAGGGCAGAGATTAGCTATGGCTACACCTTC. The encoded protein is CASRAEISYGYTF.